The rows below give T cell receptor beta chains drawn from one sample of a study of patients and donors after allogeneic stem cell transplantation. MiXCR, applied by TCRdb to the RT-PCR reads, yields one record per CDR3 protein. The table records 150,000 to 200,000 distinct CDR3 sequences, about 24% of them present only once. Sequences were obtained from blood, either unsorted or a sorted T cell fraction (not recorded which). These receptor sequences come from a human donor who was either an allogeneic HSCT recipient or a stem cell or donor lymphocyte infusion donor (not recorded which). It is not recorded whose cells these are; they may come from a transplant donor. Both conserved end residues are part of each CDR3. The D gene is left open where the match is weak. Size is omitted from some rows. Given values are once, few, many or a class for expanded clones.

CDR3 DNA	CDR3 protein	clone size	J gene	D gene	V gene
TGTGCCAGCAGTTTATGGCCCCCACAGGGGGGGTTGAACACTGAAGCTTTCTTT	CASSLWPPQGGLNTEAFF	many	TRBJ1-1	TRBD1	TRBV12-3/TRBV12-4
TGTGCCAGCAGCTTGCTAGCGGGGAACGAAGAGACCCAGTACTTC	CASSLLAGNEETQYF	.	TRBJ2-5	TRBD2	TRBV7-6
TGTGCCAGTAGTATAGGGAGGAACACTGAAGCTTTCTTT	CASSIGRNTEAFF	.	TRBJ1-1	.	TRBV19
TGCGCCAGCAGCTGGGGACAGGGGACCAGGCATTTGAACACTGAAGCTTTCTTT	CASSWGQGTRHLNTEAFF	.	TRBJ1-1	TRBD1	TRBV5-1
TGTGCCAGCAGCCCTACCCTAGGGGGCTCACCCCTCCACTTT	CASSPTLGGSPLHF	few	TRBJ1-6	TRBD1	TRBV9
TGCAGTGCTAGAGACCCCGTTGATGGCTACACCTTC	CSARDPVDGYTF	few	TRBJ1-2	.	TRBV20-1
TGTGCCAGCAGCTTGGTTGCCCCCACCGTGATGAACACTGAAGCTTTCTTT	CASSLVAPTVMNTEAFF	many	TRBJ1-1	.	TRBV5-8
TGTGCCAGCAGCGTAGGACAGGGGCGTGAGTATGGCTACACCTTC	CASSVGQGREYGYTF	.	TRBJ1-2	TRBD1	TRBV9
TGTGCCAGCAGTGAAGTAAGGCCCATTGCTTTAGATGGCTACACCTTC	CASSEVRPIALDGYTF	few	TRBJ1-2	.	TRBV2
TGCAGTGCTAGTCGACGAAAGGGGGAAGATACGCAGTATTTT	CSASRRKGEDTQYF	.	TRBJ2-3	.	TRBV20-1
TGTGCCAGCAGTTTACCCTTGGGACAGGGGAACTCTGGAAACACCATATATTTT	CASSLPLGQGNSGNTIYF	many	TRBJ1-3	TRBD1	TRBV12-3/TRBV12-4
TGTGCCAGCAGCCAAGGCAGTAACCTAGCCAAAAACATTCAGTACTTC	CASSQGSNLAKNIQYF	.	TRBJ2-4	.	TRBV3-1
TGCGCCAGCAGCTTGGGGTGGCAGGGTGTATCACCCCTCCACTTT	CASSLGWQGVSPLHF	few	TRBJ1-6	.	TRBV5-1
TGCAGCTTAGAGACAGGGGGGGATGAGCAGTTCTTC	CSLETGGDEQFF	.	TRBJ2-1	TRBD1	TRBV29-1
TGCAGTGCTACACGGCCGGAAACATCCTACAATGAGCAGTTCTTC	CSATRPETSYNEQFF	few	TRBJ2-1	.	TRBV20-1
TGCGCCAGCAGCCGGGCGGCAACCGCAGGCACAGATACGCAGTATTTT	CASSRAATAGTDTQYF	few	TRBJ2-3	.	TRBV5-1
TGCAGCGTTGAAGATCCCCGGGGGGGACCATCCTACGAGCAGTACTTC	CSVEDPRGGPSYEQYF	few	TRBJ2-7	TRBD2	TRBV29-1
TGTGCCAGCAGCTTAGATTCAGGTTATCAGCCCCAGCATTTT	CASSLDSGYQPQHF	many	TRBJ1-5	.	TRBV7-8
TGCAGCGCTCAGCGGGCCGGGGGGCGCGAGCAGTTCTTC	CSAQRAGGREQFF	few	TRBJ2-1	.	TRBV20-1
TGTGCCAGCAGTACTAAGACAGCTTCTGTCGGCACAGATACGCAGTATTTT	CASSTKTASVGTDTQYF	.	TRBJ2-3	.	TRBV28
TGTGCCAGCAGTTTATTAGAGGGCCACAATCAGCCCCAGCATTTT	CASSLLEGHNQPQHF	many	TRBJ1-5	.	TRBV12-3/TRBV12-4
TGTGCCTGGAGTGTTGGGACCAATGAGCAGTTCTTC	CAWSVGTNEQFF	.	TRBJ2-1	.	TRBV30
TGTGCCAGCAGCTTAGGCCAGCTGCCCCTCCACTTT	CASSLGQLPLHF	few	TRBJ1-6	.	TRBV7-9
TGCGCCAGCAGCCGGACAGTGAATAATGAGCAGTTCTTC	CASSRTVNNEQFF	many	TRBJ2-1	.	TRBV5-1
TGTGCCACCAGTGATCCAGGACTAGCGGGGGGCTCGGATGAGCAGTTCTTC	CATSDPGLAGGSDEQFF	.	TRBJ2-1	TRBD2	TRBV24-1
TGTGCCAGTATCGGTAACTACGAGCAGTACTTC	CASIGNYEQYF	few	TRBJ2-7	.	TRBV19
TGTGCCAGCAGTTTATCGGCTAGCGGGAACCTCGAGCAGTACTTC	CASSLSASGNLEQYF	.	TRBJ2-7	TRBD2	TRBV28
TGTGCCAGCAGCCCTCGGGGCGAGCAGTTCTTC	CASSPRGEQFF	.	TRBJ2-1	.	TRBV12-3/TRBV12-4
TGTGCCAGCAGTCTACAGGGTGGGGAGACCCAGTACTTC	CASSLQGGETQYF	.	TRBJ2-5	.	TRBV12-3/TRBV12-4
TGTGCCAGCAGCTTATATCCCCCGGACAGGGGCTACGAGCAGTACTTC	CASSLYPPDRGYEQYF	.	TRBJ2-7	TRBD1	TRBV5-8
TGTGCCAGCTCACCACCCCGTAGGACAGGGGTTGAAAAACTGTTTTTT	CASSPPRRTGVEKLFF	few	TRBJ1-4	TRBD1	TRBV18
TGCAGTGCTCCTCCCGGACACCGCACAGATACGCAGTATTTT	CSAPPGHRTDTQYF	few	TRBJ2-3	.	TRBV20-1
TGTGCCAGCAGTTCGACAGGGTTTGCCACTGAAGCTTTCTTT	CASSSTGFATEAFF	few	TRBJ1-1	TRBD1	TRBV27
TGTGCCAGCAGTTCTGGACCCGTCGGCAACACCTTC	CASSSGPVGNTF	many	TRBJ1-2	.	TRBV12-3/TRBV12-4
TGCGCCAGCAGCTTTATGGCAGGGAGCCCCTCTGGGGCCAACGTCCTGACTTTC	CASSFMAGSPSGANVLTF	.	TRBJ2-6	.	TRBV5-1
TGTGCCAGCAGTTTAGGTACCAAGGAGACCCAGTACTTC	CASSLGTKETQYF	once	TRBJ2-5	.	TRBV12-3/TRBV12-4
TGCGCCAGCAGCCCTATATCCGGGACAGAAGACTATGGCTACACCTTC	CASSPISGTEDYGYTF	.	TRBJ1-2	TRBD1	TRBV5-1
TGTGCCAGCAGTTCTTCAGGGGGAAAGGAGCAGTTCTTC	CASSSSGGKEQFF	.	TRBJ2-1	TRBD1	TRBV28
TGTGCCAGCAGCCGAGAGGTCGGCAACACCATATATTTT	CASSREVGNTIYF	.	TRBJ1-3	.	TRBV7-2
TGTGCCATCAGAGACAGGGTGGATGAGCAGTTCTTC	CAIRDRVDEQFF	.	TRBJ2-1	TRBD1	TRBV10-3
TGTGCCAGCAGCCTCTGGAACGAGCAGTACTTC	CASSLWNEQYF	.	TRBJ2-7	.	TRBV5-6
TGTGCCATCAGTGATCGTCAGGGCCGGACCTACGAGCAGTACTTC	CAISDRQGRTYEQYF	once	TRBJ2-7	.	TRBV10-3
TGTGCCAGCAGTTTGGGGGCCCTAGAGACCCAGTACTTC	CASSLGALETQYF	once	TRBJ2-5	.	TRBV12-3/TRBV12-4
TGTGCCAGCAGTTACCCTTCAGATACGCAGTATTTT	CASSYPSDTQYF	.	TRBJ2-3	.	TRBV6-2/TRBV6-3
TGCGCCAGCAGCTTGTCTGGGAGAGACACTGAAGCTTTCTTT	CASSLSGRDTEAFF	many	TRBJ1-1	.	TRBV5-1
TGTGCCAGCAGCCAGGGACATAGGGCGATGAACACTGAAGCTTTCTTT	CASSQGHRAMNTEAFF	few	TRBJ1-1	.	TRBV7-2
TGCGCCAGCAGCTCGGGGACAGGGAGAGGAAACACCATATATTTT	CASSSGTGRGNTIYF	.	TRBJ1-3	TRBD1	TRBV5-1
TGCGCCAGCAGCTTGAGGGACAGCCTAGTCAAATCCTACGAGCAGTACTTC	CASSLRDSLVKSYEQYF	few	TRBJ2-7	TRBD1	TRBV5-1
TGTGCCAGCAACGCGGGCCCTGGCTACAATGAGCAGTTCTTC	CASNAGPGYNEQFF	.	TRBJ2-1	.	TRBV12-3/TRBV12-4
TGCGCCAGCAGCCAAGTCACCGGGACCCTCTCCTATAATTCACCCCTCCACTTT	CASSQVTGTLSYNSPLHF	few	TRBJ1-6	.	TRBV4-1
TGTGCCAGCTCACGGGACAGGGATTATCAGCCCCAGCATTTT	CASSRDRDYQPQHF	many	TRBJ1-5	TRBD1	TRBV18
TGCGCCAGCAGCCCCCCGGGGCAGGGGACCTACGAGCAGTACTTC	CASSPPGQGTYEQYF	once	TRBJ2-7	.	TRBV5-1
TGTGCCAGCAGTTCGGCGACTAGTAGCATCCACGAGCAGTACTTC	CASSSATSSIHEQYF	.	TRBJ2-7	.	TRBV12-3/TRBV12-4
TGCAGCGTTGAAGATCAGGGACAGATCACAGATACGCAGTATTTT	CSVEDQGQITDTQYF	.	TRBJ2-3	TRBD1	TRBV29-1
TGTGCCAGCAGCGTAGGTCCTGGAACTAGCACAGATACGCAGTATTTT	CASSVGPGTSTDTQYF	few	TRBJ2-3	.	TRBV9